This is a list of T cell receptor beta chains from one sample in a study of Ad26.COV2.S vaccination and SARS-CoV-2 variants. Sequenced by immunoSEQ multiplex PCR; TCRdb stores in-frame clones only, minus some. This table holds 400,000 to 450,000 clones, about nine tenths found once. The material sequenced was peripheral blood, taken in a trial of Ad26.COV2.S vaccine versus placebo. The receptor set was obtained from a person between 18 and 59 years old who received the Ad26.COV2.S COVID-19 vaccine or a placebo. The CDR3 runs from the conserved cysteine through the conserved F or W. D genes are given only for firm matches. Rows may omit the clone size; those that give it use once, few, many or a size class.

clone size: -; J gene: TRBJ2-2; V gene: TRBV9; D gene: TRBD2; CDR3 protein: CASSVGGTRGTGELFF; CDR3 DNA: TGTGCCAGCAGCGTAGGGGGGACTAGAGGCACCGGGGAGCTGTTTTTT
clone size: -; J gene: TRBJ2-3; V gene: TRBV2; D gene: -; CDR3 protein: CASGGRAKSTDTQYF; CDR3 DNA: TGTGCCAGTGGTGGTCGGGCGAAAAGCACAGATACGCAGTATTTT
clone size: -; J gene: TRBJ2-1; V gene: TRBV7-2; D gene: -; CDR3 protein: CASSLARASSYNEQFF; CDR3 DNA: TGTGCCAGCAGCTTAGCGCGGGCCAGCTCCTACAATGAGCAGTTCTTC
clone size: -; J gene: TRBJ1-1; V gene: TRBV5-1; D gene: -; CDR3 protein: CASSLGQPNTEAFF; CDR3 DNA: TGCGCCAGCAGCTTGGGACAGCCTAACACTGAAGCTTTCTTT
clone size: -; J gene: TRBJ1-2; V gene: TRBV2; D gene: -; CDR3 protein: CASSIGTVGYTF; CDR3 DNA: TGTGCCAGCAGCATCGGGACTGTTGGCTACACCTTC
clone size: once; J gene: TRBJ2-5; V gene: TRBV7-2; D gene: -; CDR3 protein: CASSLEGVTQYF; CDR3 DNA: TGTGCCAGCAGCTTAGAGGGTGTGACCCAGTACTTC
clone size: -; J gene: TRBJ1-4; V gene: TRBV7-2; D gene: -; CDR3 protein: CASSVLGRKNEKLFF; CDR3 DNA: TGTGCCAGCAGCGTACTAGGACGGAAGAATGAAAAACTGTTTTTT
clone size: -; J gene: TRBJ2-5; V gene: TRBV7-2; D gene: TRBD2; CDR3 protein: CASSPRLAGAETQYF; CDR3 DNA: TGTGCCAGCAGCCCGCGACTAGCGGGAGCCGAGACCCAGTACTTC
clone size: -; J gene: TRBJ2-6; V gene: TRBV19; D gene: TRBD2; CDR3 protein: CASSEGPWGGSGANVLTF; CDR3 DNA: TGTGCCAGTAGTGAGGGTCCCTGGGGGGGCTCTGGGGCCAACGTCCTGACTTTC
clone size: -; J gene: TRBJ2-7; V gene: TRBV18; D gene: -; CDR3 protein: CASSPALLMSCFEQYF; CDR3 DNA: TGTGCCAGCTCACCCGCGTTGTTGATGAGCTGTTTCGAGCAGTACTTC
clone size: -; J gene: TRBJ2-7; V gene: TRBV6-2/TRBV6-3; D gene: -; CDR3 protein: CASSYSSVLGSEQYF; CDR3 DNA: TGTGCCAGCAGTTACTCGAGTGTTTTGGGAAGCGAGCAGTACTTC
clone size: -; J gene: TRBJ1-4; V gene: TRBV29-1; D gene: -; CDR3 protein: CSVQTATEKLFF; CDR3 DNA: TGCAGCGTCCAGACGGCTACCGAAAAACTGTTTTTT
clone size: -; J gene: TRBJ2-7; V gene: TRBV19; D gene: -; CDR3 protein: CASSIALSYEQYF; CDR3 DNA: TGTGCCAGTAGTATTGCCCTTAGTTACGAGCAGTACTTC
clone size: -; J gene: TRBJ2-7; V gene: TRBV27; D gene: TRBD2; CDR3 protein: CASSLGTSRYYEQYF; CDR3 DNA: TGTGCCAGCAGTCTCGGGACTAGCCGTTACTACGAGCAGTACTTC
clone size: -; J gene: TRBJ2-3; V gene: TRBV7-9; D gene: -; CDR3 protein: CASSLGTDTQYF; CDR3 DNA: TGTGCCAGCAGCTTGGGAACAGATACGCAGTATTTT
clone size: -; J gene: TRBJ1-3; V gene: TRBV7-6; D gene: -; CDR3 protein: CASSPDASSGNTIYF; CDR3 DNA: TGTGCCAGCAGCCCTGACGCCAGCTCTGGAAACACCATATATTTT
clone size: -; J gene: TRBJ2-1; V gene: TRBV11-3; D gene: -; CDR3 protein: CASSYASVDNEQFF; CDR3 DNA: TGTGCCAGCAGCTACGCTAGCGTCGACAATGAGCAGTTCTTC
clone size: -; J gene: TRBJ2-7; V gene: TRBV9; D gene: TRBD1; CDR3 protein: CASSVDRGGYEQYF; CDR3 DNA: TGTGCCAGCAGCGTAGACAGGGGCGGCTACGAGCAGTACTTC
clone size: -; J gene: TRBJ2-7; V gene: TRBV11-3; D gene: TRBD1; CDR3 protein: CASSPGQGGYEQYF; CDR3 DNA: TGTGCCAGCAGCCCAGGACAGGGAGGCTACGAGCAGTACTTC
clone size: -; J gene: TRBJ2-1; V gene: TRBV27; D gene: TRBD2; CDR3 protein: CATGGDRSYNEQFF; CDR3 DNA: TGTGCCACGGGGGGGGACCGTTCCTACAATGAGCAGTTCTTC
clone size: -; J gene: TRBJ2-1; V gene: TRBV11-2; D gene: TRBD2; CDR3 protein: CASSLVLEGGDYNEQFF; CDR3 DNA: TGTGCCAGCAGCTTAGTTCTCGAGGGAGGGGACTACAATGAGCAGTTCTTC
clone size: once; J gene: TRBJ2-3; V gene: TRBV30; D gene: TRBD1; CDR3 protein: CAWDRGPTDTQYF; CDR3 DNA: TGTGCCTGGGACAGGGGGCCCACAGATACGCAGTATTTT
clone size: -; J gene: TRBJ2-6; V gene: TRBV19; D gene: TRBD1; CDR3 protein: CASSIVGTGISGANVLTF; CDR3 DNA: TGTGCCAGTAGTATAGTAGGGACAGGGATATCCGGGGCCAACGTCCTGACTTTC
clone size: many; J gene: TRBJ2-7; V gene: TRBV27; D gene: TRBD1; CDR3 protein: CASRRSGQERREQYF; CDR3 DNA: TGTGCCAGCAGGCGGTCAGGACAGGAGAGAAGGGAGCAGTACTTC
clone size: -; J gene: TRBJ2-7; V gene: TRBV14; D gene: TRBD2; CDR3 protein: CASSDNDRRRYSGSYEQYF; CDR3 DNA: TGTGCCAGCAGCGACAATGACAGACGGCGGTATAGCGGGAGTTACGAGCAGTACTTC
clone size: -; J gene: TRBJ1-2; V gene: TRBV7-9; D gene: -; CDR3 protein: CASSPDKYGYTF; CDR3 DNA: TGTGCCAGCAGCCCAGACAAGTATGGCTACACCTTC
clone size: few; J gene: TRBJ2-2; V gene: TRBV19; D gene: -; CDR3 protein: CASSIGTGELFF; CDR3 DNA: TGTGCCAGTAGTATTGGTACCGGGGAGCTGTTTTTT
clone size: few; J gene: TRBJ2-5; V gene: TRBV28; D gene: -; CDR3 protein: CASNTPGAGETQYF; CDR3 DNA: TGTGCCAGCAACACTCCTGGAGCCGGGGAGACCCAGTACTTC
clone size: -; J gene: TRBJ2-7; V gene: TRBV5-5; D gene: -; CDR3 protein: CASRQNNYEQYF; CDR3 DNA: TGTGCCAGCCGACAGAACAACTACGAGCAGTACTTC
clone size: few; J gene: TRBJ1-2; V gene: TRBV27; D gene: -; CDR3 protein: CASSFGGPNYGYTF; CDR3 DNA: TGTGCCAGCAGTTTTGGGGGCCCGAACTATGGCTACACCTTC
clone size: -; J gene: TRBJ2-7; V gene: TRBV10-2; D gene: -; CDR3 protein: CATRLWDDEQYF; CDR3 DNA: TGCGCCACCAGGTTATGGGATGACGAGCAGTACTTC
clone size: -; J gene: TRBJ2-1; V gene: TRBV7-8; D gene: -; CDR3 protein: CASSPPMYNEQFF; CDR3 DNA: TGTGCCAGCAGCCCCCCCATGTACAATGAGCAGTTCTTC
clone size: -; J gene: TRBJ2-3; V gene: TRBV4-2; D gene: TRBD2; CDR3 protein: CASSQVSSGGADTQYF; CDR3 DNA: TGTGCCAGCAGCCAAGTATCTAGCGGGGGGGCAGATACGCAGTATTTT
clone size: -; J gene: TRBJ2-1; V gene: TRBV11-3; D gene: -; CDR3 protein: CASSAGTTGEQFF; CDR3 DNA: TGTGCCAGCAGCGCGGGAACGACCGGTGAGCAGTTCTTC
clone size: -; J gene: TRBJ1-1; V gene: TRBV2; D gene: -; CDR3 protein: CASGRTFGSEAFF; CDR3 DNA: TGTGCCAGCGGTAGGACCTTCGGGTCTGAAGCTTTCTTT
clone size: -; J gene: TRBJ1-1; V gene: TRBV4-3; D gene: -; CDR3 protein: CASSQEGMGRTAFF; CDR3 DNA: TGCGCCAGCAGCCAAGAGGGGATGGGAAGGACAGCTTTCTTT
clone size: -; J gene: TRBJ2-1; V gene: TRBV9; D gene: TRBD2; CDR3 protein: CASSVEREGGYNEQFF; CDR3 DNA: TGTGCCAGCAGCGTAGAGCGGGAGGGGGGATACAATGAGCAGTTCTTC
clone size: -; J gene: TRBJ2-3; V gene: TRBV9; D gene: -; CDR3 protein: CASSANGAASTDTQYF; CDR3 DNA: TGTGCCAGCAGCGCCAATGGGGCGGCCAGCACAGATACGCAGTATTTT
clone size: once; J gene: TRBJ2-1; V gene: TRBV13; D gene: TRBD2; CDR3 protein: CASSLTSGIHNEQFF; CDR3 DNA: TGTGCCAGCAGCCTGACTAGCGGGATTCACAATGAGCAGTTCTTC
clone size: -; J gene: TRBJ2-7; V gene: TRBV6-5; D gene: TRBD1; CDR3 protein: CASRRTGSYEQYF; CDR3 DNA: TGTGCCAGCAGGCGGACAGGATCCTACGAGCAGTACTTC
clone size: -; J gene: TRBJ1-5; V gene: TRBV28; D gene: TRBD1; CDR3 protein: CASSPRQGGDQPQHF; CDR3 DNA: TGTGCCAGCAGTCCTCGACAGGGGGGTGATCAGCCCCAGCATTTT
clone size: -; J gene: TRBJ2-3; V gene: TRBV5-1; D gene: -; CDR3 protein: CASSLGGRKSTDTQYF; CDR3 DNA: TGCGCCAGCAGCTTGGGGGGCAGAAAAAGCACAGATACGCAGTATTTT
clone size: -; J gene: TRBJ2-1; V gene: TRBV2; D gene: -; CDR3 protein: CASSLTANNEQFF; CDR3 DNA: TGTGCCAGCAGTCTAACAGCTAACAATGAGCAGTTCTTC
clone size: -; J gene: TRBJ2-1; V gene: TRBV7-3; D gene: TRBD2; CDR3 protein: CASSPGLGPYNEQFF; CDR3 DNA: TGTGCCAGCAGCCCAGGACTAGGGCCCTACAATGAGCAGTTCTTC
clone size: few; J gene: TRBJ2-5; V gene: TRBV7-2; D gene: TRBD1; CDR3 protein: CASNLSGGEETQYF; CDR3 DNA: TGTGCCAGCAACTTATCAGGGGGAGAAGAGACCCAGTACTTC
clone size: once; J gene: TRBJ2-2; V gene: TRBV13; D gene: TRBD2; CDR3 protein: CASSFILGLANTGELFF; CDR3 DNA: TGTGCCAGCAGCTTCATACTGGGACTAGCGAACACCGGGGAGCTGTTTTTT
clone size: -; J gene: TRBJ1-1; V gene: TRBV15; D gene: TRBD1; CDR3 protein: CATSKDRGANTEAFF; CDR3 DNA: TGTGCCACCAGCAAAGACAGGGGGGCGAACACTGAAGCTTTCTTT
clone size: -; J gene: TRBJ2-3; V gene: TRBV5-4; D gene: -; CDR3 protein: CASSLSDTQYF; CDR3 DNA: TGTGCCAGCAGCTTGTCAGATACGCAGTATTTT
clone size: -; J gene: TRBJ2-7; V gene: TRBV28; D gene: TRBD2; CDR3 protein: CASSWGLAGSYEQYF; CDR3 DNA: TGTGCCAGCAGTTGGGGACTAGCGGGGTCCTACGAGCAGTACTTC
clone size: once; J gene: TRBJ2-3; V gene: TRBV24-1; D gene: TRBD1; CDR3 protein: CATSDLGTGFADTQYF; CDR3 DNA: TGTGCCACCAGTGATTTGGGGACAGGCTTCGCAGATACGCAGTATTTT
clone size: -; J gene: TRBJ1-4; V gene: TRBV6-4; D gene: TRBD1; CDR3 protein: CASSPWDRRDLTTNEKLFF; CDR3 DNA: TGTGCCAGCAGCCCTTGGGACAGGAGAGACCTTACAACTAATGAAAAACTGTTTTTT
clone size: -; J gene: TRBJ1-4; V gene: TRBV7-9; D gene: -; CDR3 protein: CASSLGSGATNEKLFF; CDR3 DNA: TGTGCCAGCAGCTTAGGTTCCGGGGCAACTAATGAAAAACTGTTTTTT
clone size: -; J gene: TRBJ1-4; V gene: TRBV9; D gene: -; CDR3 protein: CASSVALGSNEKLFF; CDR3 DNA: TGTGCCAGCAGCGTAGCTTTGGGTTCTAATGAAAAACTGTTTTTT